This T cell receptor beta chain was recovered during a study of blood T cells in healthy people across ages (dated by TCRdb to between 2014 and 2017). General notes on the study: Template switching captured roughly one uniquely barcoded TCR beta cDNA molecule per two T cells in model experiments. The study measured age-related changes in TCR beta repertoire diversity using deep sequencing normalized with unique cDNA molecular identifiers. Four age groups were formed from the donors: young (average 16 years), middle-aged (approximately 39), aged (approximately 60) and long-lived (less than 85). Two additional independent replicas of 1 million unique cDNA reads from the same blood draw were analyzed for two donors (one aged 18 to 30 and one aged 80 or older). The paper as a whole reports these results and caveats: Observed TCR beta diversity per million T cells fell roughly linearly with age, and a significant reduction was already apparent by age roughly 41. Donor CMV infection status was unknown, potentially confounding age-related changes in expanded clonotypes. Since profiling was done on bulk unsorted PBMCs, naive and antigen-experienced compartments could not be conclusively compared. Compared with the aged group, more naive CD4+ T cells, fewer expanded clones and increased TCR diversity were shown by the long-lived group, suggesting age selection. The percentage of naive T cells measured by flow cytometry correlated strongly with observed TCR beta diversity. Estimates of total diversity from one million sequenced T cells were regarded as lower bounds and underestimates.

The library was produced with 5' RACE. This sample was sequenced with an Illumina HiSeq 2500. A second PCR of roughly 7 to 12 cycles was performed with a sample-barcoded 5' primer and a J-beta primer mix. A template-switch 5' adaptor carrying 12 random nucleotides introduced a unique molecular identifier onto each TCR beta cDNA molecule. At least 2.5 million CDR3-containing paired-end reads were obtained from each sample. All of the RNA was converted into first-strand cDNA using the Mint cDNA synthesis kit, with a TRBC-specific oligonucleotide serving as the primer. After uracil-DNA glycosylase treatment, a first 18-cycle PCR used universal primers M1SS and BC2_uni_R on all cDNA. The study's own analysis went as follows. Normalization of each sample was performed by random selection of 1 million high-quality reads, each carrying a distinct molecular identifier. Reads with shared molecular identifiers were discarded instead of being binned into consensus sequences. MiTCR, run with a Q25 quality threshold and the strictest error-elimination algorithm, handled CDR3 identification, clonotype clustering and error correction. A nonparametric unseen species model with Euler transformation was used to estimate lower-bound total TCR beta diversity. TCRdb's own reprocessing of the public reads used fastp at Q25 and MiXCR and kept productive beta chains. For every CDR3 protein sequence, its rows merge into one entry that carries the most common genes and DNA. TCRdb, rather than the study authors, made the V and J calls. Counted in this sample were roughly 700,000 distinct CDR3 sequences; around a quarter of them appeared once. Jointly, the top ten make up under 10% of the sample.

The donors were about 40 Caucasian individuals from Russia, aged roughly 6 to 100 years, who were systemically healthy. Each donor gave ten milliliters of peripheral blood, collected into EDTA-treated Vacutainer tubes. Ficoll-Paque density-gradient centrifugation was used to isolate PBMCs, with at least 6 million per sample. Total RNA, at least 5.5 micrograms per sample, was extracted from PBMCs with Trizol reagent. Naive CD45RAhigh/CD27high T cell percentages were measured by flow cytometry on a PBMC aliquot from every donor. For CDR1 and CDR2, the germline V gene lists MNHNS and SASEGT. The CDR3 goes from the cysteine to the phenylalanine over 14 residues. Only the CDR3 part of the read is kept: 42 bases, read in frame from the first base. Comment on this clonotype: Its antigen target is currently unknown. An end of the junction differs from the germline gene, which may be a read error.

These records were also assigned to another study, of T cells of mothers and their children. As noted in the second study: Nine systemically healthy Caucasian individuals, comprising three mothers and their six children, were included as donors. cDNA synthesis used all of the extracted RNA, with 1.5 ug of RNA in each 15 ul reaction. In the second PCR, sample barcodes and 2-4 random nucleotides were introduced via the M1S primer. Over 8 million TCR beta CDR3 reads came from each mother, compared with some 3 million reads from each child. TCR recombination output is similarly shaped by thymic selection in related and unrelated pairs, with a minor effect exerted by inherited differences. Normalized repertoire overlap in related mother-child pairs was always slightly higher than in unrelated mother-child pairs, but the difference was never significant. Persistent microchimeric T cell clones were not detected, at a sensitivity of about 90 clones per million clonotypes. To look for features that set related mother-child pairs apart from unrelated individuals, the researchers ran deep NGS to compare the TCR beta repertoires of mothers and children. On average, the children were roughly 11 +/- 4 years old, while the mothers were about 40 +/- 4 years old. After adapter ligation was performed with NEBNext reagents, the libraries were sequenced on an Illumina HiSeq 2000 with 100+100 nt paired-end reads. To avoid cross-contamination, the mother libraries and the child libraries were prepared a month apart and sequenced in separate runs. Between about 500,000 and 2,300,000 distinct TCR beta clonotypes were identified per donor. Naive TCR beta clonotypes were estimated from low-frequency clonotypes matched to each donor's FACS-determined naive share, without sorting.

The rearranged segments are TRBV6-1 and TRBJ1-2, with the D gene uncertain. The sequence derives from a boy younger than 18 in good health. Sequencing was carried out using blood. The CDR3 corresponds to CASSDIRPNCGYTF. The DNA sequence is as follows: TGTGCCAGCAGTGATATTCGTCCCAACTGTGGCTACACCTTC.